The following is a T cell receptor beta chain sequence with its context. The CDR3 is made up of 13 amino acids. Germline CDR1 and CDR2: MNHEY and SVGAGI. V dropped 8 bases and J dropped 3 bases, with 11 bases sitting between them. The protocol was immunoSEQ multiplex PCR, while the TCRdb copy is restricted to in-frame clones and leaves out a portion. Among about 17,000 clones, roughly 87% were seen once, and the ten largest hold roughly an eighth. The sample comes from a study of T cell changes during pregnancy in multiple sclerosis. This sequence joins TRBV6-5 and TRBJ1-3; D may be TRBD1 (6 bases). The sample consisted of CD8+ T cells from peripheral blood mononuclear cells, taken after pregnancy. This TCR derives from a female donor in good health, enrolled as a control in a pregnancy study. The CDR3 here is CASSQGFGNTIYF. The CDR3 region has the DNA TGTGCCAGCTCCCAGGGGTTTGGAAACACCATATATTTT.